One and the same sample provided the 25 T cell receptor beta chains below, sequenced in a study of radiotherapy plus CTLA-4 blockade in lung cancer. Here immunoSEQ multiplex PCR was the method, and the copy in TCRdb shows in-frame clones only, minus some. The sample lists 25,000 to 30,000 clones, about 75% occurring once. The input for sequencing was peripheral blood, taken from a patient treated with radiotherapy plus ipilimumab. The receptors stem from a human donor with non-small cell lung cancer that progressed on radiotherapy plus ipilimumab.

This clone was recorded only once. The genes are TRBV28 and TRBJ2-7, with 9 bases identical to TRBD1. V trimming: 7 bases; J trimming: 4 bases; junction bases outside the gene matches: 2. Germline assignment: CDR1 MDHEN and CDR2 SYDVKM. The CDR3 has 12 residues. The CDR3 sequence is CASKGTGYEQYF. The CDR3 DNA reads as TGTGCCAGCAAAGGGACAGGGTACGAGCAGTACTTC.

DNA for the CDR3: TGTGGCAAACGGATCAAGATAACACAAAGTCGGGCCAACGTCCTGACTTTC. Residues: CGKRIKITQSRANVLTF. The rearrangement uses TRBV8-2 and TRBJ2-6. TRBV8-2 is flagged as a pseudogene. This CDR3 comprises 17 residues.

This clone was seen once. CDR3 nucleotides: TGCGCCAGCAGCTTGGGCTCTAGCGGGACTCTCCAAGAGACCCAGTACTTC. Its translation: CASSLGSSGTLQETQYF. The V and J genes are TRBV5-1 and TRBJ2-5; 9 nucleotides align to TRBD2. V shed 0 bases and J 1 base; nucleotides not matched to a gene: 7. This CDR3 is built from 17 residues. The germline CDR1 and CDR2 sequences are SGHRS and YFSETQ.

The rearrangement links TRBV13 to TRBJ1-5; D not resolved. The germline gives CDR1 PRHDT, CDR2 FYEKMQ (reference sequence). V shed 5 bases and J shed 2 bases, with 10 bases lying between them. The CDR3 is made up of 14 amino acids. In DNA form, the CDR3 reads TGTGCCAGCAGCATCGGGATACGCAATCAGCCCCAGCATTTT. It codes for CASSIGIRNQPQHF.

This clone was found a few times. This chain connects TRBV9 to TRBJ2-7, with D perhaps being TRBD1 or TRBD2 (6 bases each). Trimming removed 3 bases at V and 7 bases at J, with 14 bases between. The CDR3 spans 13 residues. Germline V gene data show CDR1 as SGDLS and CDR2 as YYNGEE. The CDR3: CASSGPGAGEQYF. The CDR3 nucleotides are TGTGCCAGCAGCGGTCCGGGGGCGGGGGAGCAGTACTTC.

This clone has just a few counts. CDR3 DNA: TGTGCCAGCAGCTCGGGACAGAACTACGAGCAGTACTTC. Its translation: CASSSGQNYEQYF. This chain connects TRBV11-2 to TRBJ2-7; 7 nucleotides agree with TRBD1. The CDR3 spans 13 residues. V shed 4 bases and J 3 bases; nucleotides not matched to a gene: 3. Germline V gene sequence: CDR1 SGHAT, CDR2 FQNNGV.

The gene calls are TRBV28 and TRBJ1-1; no clear D. V was trimmed by 3 bases and J by 6 bases, leaving 11 bases between them. The CDR3 runs 13 residues. Germline loops: CDR1 MDHEN, CDR2 SYDVKM. The CDR3 DNA is TGTGCCAGCAGTTTGGGAATAGGGTCTGAAGCTTTCTTT. Translation: CASSLGIGSEAFF. Filled out from reference TRBV28 and TRBJ1-1, the complete variable domain reads DVKVTQSSRYLVKRTGEKVFLECVQDMDHENMFWYRQDPGLGLRLIYFSYDVKMKEKGDIPEGYSVSREKKERFSLILESASTNQTSMYLCASSLGIGSEAFFGQGTRLTVV.

The chain uses TRBV7-9 and TRBJ1-1; the D is unclear. V was shortened by 2 bases and J by 6 bases, with 10 bases between the two germline ends. Looked up from germline, CDR1 is SEHNR and CDR2 is FQNEAQ (reference sequence). The CDR3 is 13 amino acids. The CDR3, as DNA: TGTGCCAGCAGCTTATTGGGGATCTCTGAAGCTTTCTTT. Amino acids: CASSLLGISEAFF. The whole variable domain, filled in from reference TRBV7-9 and TRBJ1-1, reads DTGVSQNPRHKITKRGQNVTFRCDPISEHNRLYWYRQTLGQGPEFLTYFQNEAQLEKSRLLSDRFSAERPKGSFSTLEIQRTEQGDSAMYLCASSLLGISEAFFGQGTRLTVV.

The V and J genes are TRBV5-6 and TRBJ2-7; possibly TRBD1 for D (6 bases). Germline CDR1 reads SGHDT; CDR2 reads YYEEEE. The CDR3 spans 15 residues. V lost 7 bases and J lost 2, with 19 bases in between. The CDR3 is CASHRTGHETYEQYF. The CDR3 DNA reads TGTGCCAGCCATAGAACAGGGCACGAAACCTACGAGCAGTACTTC.

The chain combines TRBV5-5 with TRBJ1-1, with 7 positions matching TRBD1. The germline CDR1 and CDR2 sequences are SGHKS and YYEKEE (reference sequence). This CDR3 is built from 13 residues. V was pared by 4 bases and J by 5 bases, with 5 bases of the junction left unmatched. The chain's CDR3 is CASSLQGETEAFF. In DNA form, the CDR3 reads TGTGCCAGCAGCCTCCAGGGGGAAACTGAAGCTTTCTTT.

This sequence joins TRBV19 and TRBJ2-3, with TRBD1 matching 11 bases. Unmatched junction bases numbered 2, after V lost 4 bases and J lost 2 bases. Germline V CDR1 and CDR2: LNHDA, SQIVND (reference sequence). This CDR3 spans 15 amino acids. DNA of the CDR3: TGTGCCAGTAGTACAGGACAGGGGGCCACAGATACGCAGTATTTT. Protein product: CASSTGQGATDTQYF.

The CDR3 here is CAISDPTGADTQYF. CDR3 in DNA: TGTGCCATCAGTGATCCCACAGGGGCAGATACGCAGTATTTT. The V and J genes are TRBV10-3 and TRBJ2-3; the match to TRBD1 covers 7 bases. V shed 3 bases and J 4 bases; nucleotides not matched to a gene: 4. Germline loops: CDR1 ENHRY, CDR2 SYGVKD. CDR3 length equals 14 residues.

This clone was seen a handful of times. The chain carries TRBV10-3 and TRBJ2-7; D is ambiguous. The germline gives CDR1 ENHRY, CDR2 SYGVKD. V was pared by 4 bases and J by 3 bases, with 10 bases between. The CDR3 is 13 residues long. As DNA, the CDR3 is TGTGCCATCAGTGTAGGACCGAACTACGAGCAGTACTTC. Translation gives CAISVGPNYEQYF.

The chain couples TRBV7-9 to TRBJ2-7, with D possibly being TRBD1 (6 bases). V lost 3 bases and J 2 bases, leaving 11 bases between the germline ends. This CDR3 spans 14 amino acids. Germline V gives CDR1 SEHNR, CDR2 FQNEAQ (reference sequence). The CDR3 region has the DNA TGTGCCAGCAGCTTGGGGACACCCGCCTACGAGCAGTACTTC. Translated: CASSLGTPAYEQYF. The full variable domain, in which reference TRBV7-9 and TRBJ2-7 provide the parts outside the CDR3, is DTGVSQNPRHKITKRGQNVTFRCDPISEHNRLYWYRQTLGQGPEFLTYFQNEAQLEKSRLLSDRFSAERPKGSFSTLEIQRTEQGDSAMYLCASSLGTPAYEQYFGPGTRLTVT.

The gene calls are TRBV6-6 and TRBJ1-1; D remains unclear. CDR3 length: 14 amino acids. Trimming stripped 9 bases from V and 4 bases from J, with 18 bases between. The germline gives CDR1 MNHNY, CDR2 SVGAGI (reference sequence). In DNA form, the CDR3 reads TGTGCCAGTTCCCTGACGGCCATGGGCACTGAAGCTTTCTTT. The encoded protein is CASSLTAMGTEAFF.

The rearrangement joins TRBV28 to TRBJ1-5, with D perhaps matching TRBD1 (6 bases). This CDR3 has 16 residues. The germline gives CDR1 MDHEN, CDR2 SYDVKM. Trimming took off 8 bases at V and 6 bases at J, with 23 bases between the two ends. CDR3 in amino acids: CASQGGGFALGQPQHF. CDR3 in DNA: TGTGCCAGCCAGGGCGGGGGCTTCGCTTTGGGTCAGCCCCAGCATTTT.

The chain couples TRBV15 to TRBJ2-5, with D possibly matching TRBD2 (6 bases). The CDR3 is 13 residues long. Germline assignment: CDR1 LNHNV and CDR2 YYDKDF (reference sequence). The V and J ends lost 3 bases and 3 bases respectively, with 8 bases between them. The CDR3 here is CATSSGGKETQYF. CDR3 in DNA: TGTGCCACCAGCAGTGGGGGGAAAGAGACCCAGTACTTC.

V usage is TRBV27 and J usage is TRBJ2-1, with a tentative D call TRBD2 (6 bases). This CDR3 spans 15 amino acids. The germline CDR1 and CDR2 sequences are MNHEY and SMNVEV (reference sequence). Trimming removed 1 base from V and 4 bases from J, with 11 bases in between. The CDR3: CASSLFLGGYNEQFF. In DNA, the CDR3 is TGTGCCAGCAGTTTATTCCTCGGGGGATACAATGAGCAGTTCTTC.

This clone was detected a few times. The chain carries TRBV28 and TRBJ1-4; D is ambiguous. The length of the CDR3 is 14 residues. Germline V lookup: CDR1 MDHEN, CDR2 SYDVKM. V lost 7 bases to trimming and J lost 6 bases, with 15 bases between them. CDR3 sequence reads: CASMWRTGDEKLFF. Written as DNA, the CDR3 is TGTGCCAGCATGTGGCGGACCGGGGATGAAAAACTGTTTTTT.

The chain recombines TRBV6-5 with TRBJ1-1; D gene uncertain. Between the trimmed V and J ends, which lost 3 bases and 0 bases, there was a span of 8 bases. The germline CDR1 and CDR2 sequences are MNHEY and SVGAGI. There are 14 residues in the CDR3. The DNA for the CDR3 is TGTGCCAGCAGTTATGGGATCTTGAACACTGAAGCTTTCTTT. Translation: CASSYGILNTEAFF.

This chain uses TRBV9 with TRBJ2-2; D is unclear. Trimming shortened V by 4 bases and J by 5 bases, and 9 bases separated the two germline ends. Looked up from germline, CDR1 is SGDLS and CDR2 is YYNGEE. The CDR3 sequence is 13 residues long. The DNA for the CDR3 is TGTGCCAGCAGCCCCCCAGAGACCGGGGAGCTGTTTTTT. Residues: CASSPPETGELFF. Filled out from reference TRBV9 and TRBJ2-2, the complete variable domain reads DSGVTQTPKHLITATGQRVTLRCSPRSGDLSVYWYQQSLDQGLQFLIQYYNGEERAKGNILERFSAQQFPDLHSELNLSSLELGDSALYFCASSPPETGELFFGEGSRLTVL.

This chain links TRBV7-2 with TRBJ2-7; 7 nucleotides line up with TRBD1. Germline V CDR1 and CDR2: SGHTA, FQGNSA. CDR3 length equals 14 residues. Trimming cost V 3 bases and J 2 bases; bases outside gene matches: 4. The CDR3 bases are TGTGCCAGCAGCTTGACAGGGCTCACCTACGAGCAGTACTTC. The encoded protein is CASSLTGLTYEQYF. The whole variable domain, filled in from reference TRBV7-2 and TRBJ2-7, reads GAGVSQSPSNKVTEKGKDVELRCDPISGHTALYWYRQSLGQGLEFLIYFQGNSAPDKSGLPSDRFSAERTGGSVSTLTIQRTQQEDSAVYLCASSLTGLTYEQYFGPGTRLTVT.

This chain joins TRBV13 and TRBJ2-2; TRBD2 matches at 9 bases. The trim removed 5 bases at V and 3 bases at J, leaving 7 bases unmatched. In germline, CDR1 is PRHDT, CDR2 FYEKMQ (reference sequence). The CDR3 runs to 16 residues. The CDR3 sequence: CASSSRLAAYTGELFF. DNA of the CDR3: TGTGCCAGCAGCAGCAGACTAGCGGCCTACACCGGGGAGCTGTTTTTT.

The chain couples TRBV29-1 to TRBJ2-3; 8 positions match TRBD2. With 6 bases clipped from V and 4 bases from J, the junction kept 9 bases outside the gene matches. In germline, CDR1 is SQVTM, CDR2 ANQGSEA. The CDR3 spans 14 residues. CDR3 DNA: TGCAGCGTCTCTACTAGCGGATTCGCAGATACGCAGTATTTT. This translates into CSVSTSGFADTQYF.

V is TRBV28 and J is TRBJ1-3; D possibly corresponds to TRBD1 (5 bases). The CDR3 totals 14 residues. V lost 8 bases and J lost 1, with 12 bases in between. The germline V gene encodes CDR1 MDHEN and CDR2 SYDVKM. CDR3 residues: CASLDSLSGNTIYF. The CDR3 nucleotides are TGTGCCAGCTTAGACAGTCTATCTGGAAACACCATATATTTT. Drawing the rest from reference TRBV28 and TRBJ1-3, the complete variable domain is DVKVTQSSRYLVKRTGEKVFLECVQDMDHENMFWYRQDPGLGLRLIYFSYDVKMKEKGDIPEGYSVSREKKERFSLILESASTNQTSMYLCASLDSLSGNTIYFGEGSWLTVV.